This T cell receptor beta chain was sequenced for a study of T cells in Graves' hyperthyroidism and ophthalmopathy. Whole-study findings and limits: Ophthalmopathy cases were set apart from stable hyperthyroidism by a 13 V-J model.

It was RNA transcripts that yielded the amplified TCR beta CDR3 regions. The study used the HTBI primer set for a first-round RT-PCR of the TCR CDR3. TCRdb used MiXCR to reprocess the multiplex PCR reads, holding one entry per CDR3 protein. The sample lists around 600,000 distinct CDR3 sequences; roughly 15% were seen once. In this sample, this clonotype turned up many times. Its specificity is unknown. Duration under 3 months, a NOSPECS grade of at least 4, and a Clinical Activity Score of at least 3 characterized the ophthalmopathy patients. CDR3 length: 19 amino acids. Trimming took 0 bases from V and 5 from J, leaving 24 bases between them. Germline assignment: CDR1 SGHRS and CDR2 YFSETQ.

The source of this sequence is a woman in her fifties or sixties with Graves' ophthalmopathy. The sequenced material came from blood. The chain combines TRBV5-1 with TRBJ2-1; no clear D gene. The CDR3 region has the DNA TGCGCCAGCAGCTTGGGGTCCTCGAGCCTTGTCCCTGGACACAATGAGCAGTTCTTC. It yields the protein CASSLGSSSLVPGHNEQFF.